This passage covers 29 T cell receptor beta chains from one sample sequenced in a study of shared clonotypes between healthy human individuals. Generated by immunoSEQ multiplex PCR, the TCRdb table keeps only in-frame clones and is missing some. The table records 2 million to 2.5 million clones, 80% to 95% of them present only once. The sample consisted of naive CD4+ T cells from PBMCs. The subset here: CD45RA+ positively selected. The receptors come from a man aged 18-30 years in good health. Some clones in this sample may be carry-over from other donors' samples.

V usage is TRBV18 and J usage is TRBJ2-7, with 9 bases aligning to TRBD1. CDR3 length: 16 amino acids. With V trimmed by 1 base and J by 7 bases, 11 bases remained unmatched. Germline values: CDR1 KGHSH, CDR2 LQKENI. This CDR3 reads CASSPRSRQGGFEQYF. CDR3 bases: TGTGCCAGCTCACCACGGTCTAGACAGGGGGGATTTGAGCAGTACTTC.

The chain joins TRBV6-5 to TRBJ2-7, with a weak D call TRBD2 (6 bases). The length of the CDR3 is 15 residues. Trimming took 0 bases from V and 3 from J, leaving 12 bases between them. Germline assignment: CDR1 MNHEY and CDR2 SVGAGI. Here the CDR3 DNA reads TGTGCCAGCAGTTACTCGGGCGGGATAGGCTACGAGCAGTACTTC. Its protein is CASSYSGGIGYEQYF.

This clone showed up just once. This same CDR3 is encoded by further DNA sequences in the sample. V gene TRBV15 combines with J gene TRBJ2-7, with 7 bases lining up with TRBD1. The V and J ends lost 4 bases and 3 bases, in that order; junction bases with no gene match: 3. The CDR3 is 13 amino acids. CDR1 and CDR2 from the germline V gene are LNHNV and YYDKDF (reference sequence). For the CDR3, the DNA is TGTGCCACCAGCACCAGACAGGGCTACGAGCAGTACTTC. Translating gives CATSTRQGYEQYF.

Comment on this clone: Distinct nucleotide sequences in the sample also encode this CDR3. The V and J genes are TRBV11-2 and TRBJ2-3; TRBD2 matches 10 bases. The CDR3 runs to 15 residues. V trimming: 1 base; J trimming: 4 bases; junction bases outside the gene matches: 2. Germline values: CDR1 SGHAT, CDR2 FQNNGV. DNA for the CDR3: TGTGCCAGCAGCTTAGTTCTAGCGGGAGCAGATACGCAGTATTTT. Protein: CASSLVLAGADTQYF. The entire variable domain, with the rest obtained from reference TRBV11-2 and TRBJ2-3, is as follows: EAGVAQSPRYKIIEKRQSVAFWCNPISGHATLYWYQQILGQGPKLLIQFQNNGVVDDSQLPKDRFSAERLKGVDSTLKIQPAKLEDSAVYLCASSLVLAGADTQYFGPGTRLTVL.

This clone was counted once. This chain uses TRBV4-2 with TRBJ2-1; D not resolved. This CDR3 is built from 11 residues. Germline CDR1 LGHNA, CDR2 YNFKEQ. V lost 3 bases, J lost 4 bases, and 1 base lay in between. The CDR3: CASSHYNEQFF. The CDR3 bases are TGTGCCAGCAGCCATTACAATGAGCAGTTCTTC.

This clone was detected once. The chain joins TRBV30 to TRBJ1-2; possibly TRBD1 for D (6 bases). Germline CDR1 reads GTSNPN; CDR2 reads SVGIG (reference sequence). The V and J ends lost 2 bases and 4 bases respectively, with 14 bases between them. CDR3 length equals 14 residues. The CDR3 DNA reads TGTGCCTGGAGTCCCGCCGACAGGATCTATGGCTACACCTTC. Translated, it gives CAWSPADRIYGYTF.

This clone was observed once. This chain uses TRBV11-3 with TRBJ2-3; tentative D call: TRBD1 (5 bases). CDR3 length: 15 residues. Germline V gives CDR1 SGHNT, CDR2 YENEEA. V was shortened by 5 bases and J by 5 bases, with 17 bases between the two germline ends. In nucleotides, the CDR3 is TGTGCCAGCAGCACCAGACAGACCGTAGGAGATACGCAGTATTTT. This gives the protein CASSTRQTVGDTQYF.

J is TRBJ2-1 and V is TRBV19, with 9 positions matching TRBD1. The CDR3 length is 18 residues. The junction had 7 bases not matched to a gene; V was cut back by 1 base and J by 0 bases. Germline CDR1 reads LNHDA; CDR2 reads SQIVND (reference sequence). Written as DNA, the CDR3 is TGTGCCAGTAGTATAGGAGGGCGGACAGGGGACTCCTACAATGAGCAGTTCTTC. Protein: CASSIGGRTGDSYNEQFF. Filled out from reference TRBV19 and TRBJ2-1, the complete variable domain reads DGGITQSPKYLFRKEGQNVTLSCEQNLNHDAMYWYRQDPGQGLRLIYYSQIVNDFQKGDIAEGYSVSREKKESFPLTVTSAQKNPTAFYLCASSIGGRTGDSYNEQFFGPGTRLTVL.

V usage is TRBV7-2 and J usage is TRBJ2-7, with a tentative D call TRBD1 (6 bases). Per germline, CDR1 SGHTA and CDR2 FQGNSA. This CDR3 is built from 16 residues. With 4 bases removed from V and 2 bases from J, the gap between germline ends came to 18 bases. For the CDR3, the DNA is TGTGCCAGCAGCTCCCAAGGACAGAGTGCGGCCTACGAGCAGTACTTC. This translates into CASSSQGQSAAYEQYF.

The CDR3 is CASSWGDSTLHF. CDR3 nucleotide sequence: TGTGCCAGCAGCTGGGGGGACAGTACCCTCCACTTT. This sequence joins TRBV7-9 and TRBJ1-6; 7 positions match TRBD1. This CDR3 has 12 amino acids. CDR1 and CDR2 (germline): SEHNR, FQNEAQ (reference sequence). Germline trimming cut 4 bases from V and 14 bases from J; bases unmatched to any gene: 5.

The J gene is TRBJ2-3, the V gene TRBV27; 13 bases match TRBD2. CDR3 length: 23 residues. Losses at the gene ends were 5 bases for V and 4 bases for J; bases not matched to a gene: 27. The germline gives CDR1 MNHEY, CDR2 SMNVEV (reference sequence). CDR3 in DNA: TGTGCCAGCAGTCCCAGGTCACTTTTTAGGGGACTAGCGGGACCCCTTAGCTCAGATACGCAGTATTTT. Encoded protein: CASSPRSLFRGLAGPLSSDTQYF.

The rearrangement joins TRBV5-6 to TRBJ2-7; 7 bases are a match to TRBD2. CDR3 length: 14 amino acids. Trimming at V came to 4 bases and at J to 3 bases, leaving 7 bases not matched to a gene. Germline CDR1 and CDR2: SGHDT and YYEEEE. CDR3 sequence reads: CASSLLSGFYEQYF. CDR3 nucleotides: TGTGCCAGCAGCCTGCTTAGCGGGTTCTACGAGCAGTACTTC.

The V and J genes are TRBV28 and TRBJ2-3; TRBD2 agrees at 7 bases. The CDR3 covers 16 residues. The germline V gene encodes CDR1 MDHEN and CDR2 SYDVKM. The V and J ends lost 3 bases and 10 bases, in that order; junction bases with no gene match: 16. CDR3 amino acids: CASSFLRGSHVSAQYF. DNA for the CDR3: TGTGCCAGCAGTTTCTTACGCGGGAGTCATGTTTCGGCGCAGTATTTT.

CDR3 DNA sequence: TGTGCCTGGAGTGAGGGAATTAGCGGGAGGGGTGATGAGCAGTTCTTC. This codes for CAWSEGISGRGDEQFF. The V and J genes are TRBV30 and TRBJ2-1; 11 bases agree with TRBD2. With 1 base clipped from V and 8 bases from J, the junction kept 10 bases outside the gene matches. The CDR3 consists of 16 residues. The germline V gene encodes CDR1 GTSNPN and CDR2 SVGIG (reference sequence).

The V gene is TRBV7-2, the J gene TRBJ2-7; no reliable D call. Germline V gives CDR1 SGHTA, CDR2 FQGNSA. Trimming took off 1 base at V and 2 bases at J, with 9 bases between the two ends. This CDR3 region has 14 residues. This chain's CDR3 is CASSLVVETYEQYF. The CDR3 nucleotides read TGTGCCAGCAGCTTAGTGGTGGAAACCTACGAGCAGTACTTC.

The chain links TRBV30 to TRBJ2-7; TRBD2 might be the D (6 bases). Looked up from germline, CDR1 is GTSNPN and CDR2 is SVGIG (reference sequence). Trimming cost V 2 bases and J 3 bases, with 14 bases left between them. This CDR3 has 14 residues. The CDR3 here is CAWSRDFPHYEQYF. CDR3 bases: TGTGCCTGGAGTCGGGACTTCCCCCACTACGAGCAGTACTTC.

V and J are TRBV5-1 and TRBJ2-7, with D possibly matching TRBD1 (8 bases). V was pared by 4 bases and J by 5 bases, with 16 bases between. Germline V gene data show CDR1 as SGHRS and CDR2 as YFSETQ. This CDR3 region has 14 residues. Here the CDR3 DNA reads TGCGCCAGCAGCCAGGGACAGGCGGGGGACGAGCAGTACTTC. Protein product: CASSQGQAGDEQYF. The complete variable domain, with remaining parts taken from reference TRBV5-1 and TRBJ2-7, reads KAGVTQTPRYLIKTRGQQVTLSCSPISGHRSVSWYQQTPGQGLQFLFEYFSETQRNKGNFPGRFSGRQFSNSRSEMNVSTLELGDSALYLCASSQGQAGDEQYFGPGTRLTVT.

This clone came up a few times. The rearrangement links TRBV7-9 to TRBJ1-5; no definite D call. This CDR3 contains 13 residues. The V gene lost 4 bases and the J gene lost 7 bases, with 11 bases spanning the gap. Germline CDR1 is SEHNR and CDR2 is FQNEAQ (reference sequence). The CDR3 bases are TGTGCCAGCAGCTCCGGCCAAAGGCAGCCCCAGCATTTT. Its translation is CASSSGQRQPQHF.

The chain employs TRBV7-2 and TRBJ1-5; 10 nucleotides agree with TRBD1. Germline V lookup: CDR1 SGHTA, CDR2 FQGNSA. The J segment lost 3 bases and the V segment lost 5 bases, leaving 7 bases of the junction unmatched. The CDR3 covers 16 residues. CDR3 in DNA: TGTGCCAGCAGCCCCCGACAGGGGGCTAACAATCAGCCCCAGCATTTT. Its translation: CASSPRQGANNQPQHF.

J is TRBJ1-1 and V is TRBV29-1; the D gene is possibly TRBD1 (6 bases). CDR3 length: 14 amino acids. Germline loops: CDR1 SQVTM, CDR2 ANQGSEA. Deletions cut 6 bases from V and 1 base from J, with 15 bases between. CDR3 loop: CSVPAGGGNTEAFF. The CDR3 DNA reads TGCAGCGTGCCGGCCGGGGGCGGGAACACTGAAGCTTTCTTT.

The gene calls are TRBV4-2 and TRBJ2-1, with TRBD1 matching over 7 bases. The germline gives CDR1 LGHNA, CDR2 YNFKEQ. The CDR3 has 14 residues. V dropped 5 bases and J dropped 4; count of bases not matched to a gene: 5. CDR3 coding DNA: TGTGCCAGCAGCGAGGGGGCGTTTTACAATGAGCAGTTCTTC. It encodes CASSEGAFYNEQFF.

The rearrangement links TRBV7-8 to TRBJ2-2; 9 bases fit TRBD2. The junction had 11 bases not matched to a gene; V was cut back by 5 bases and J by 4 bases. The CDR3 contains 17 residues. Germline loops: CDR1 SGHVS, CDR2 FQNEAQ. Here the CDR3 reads CASSTRGSGRGTGELFF. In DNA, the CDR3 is TGTGCCAGCAGCACCCGGGGTAGCGGGAGAGGCACCGGGGAGCTGTTTTTT.

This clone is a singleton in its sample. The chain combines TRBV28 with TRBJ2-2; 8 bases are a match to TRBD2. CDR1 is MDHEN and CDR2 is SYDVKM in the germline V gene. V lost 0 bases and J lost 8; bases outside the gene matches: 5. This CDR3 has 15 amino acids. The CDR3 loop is CASSLWEAGVGELFF. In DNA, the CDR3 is TGTGCCAGCAGTTTATGGGAAGCGGGAGTGGGGGAGCTGTTTTTT.

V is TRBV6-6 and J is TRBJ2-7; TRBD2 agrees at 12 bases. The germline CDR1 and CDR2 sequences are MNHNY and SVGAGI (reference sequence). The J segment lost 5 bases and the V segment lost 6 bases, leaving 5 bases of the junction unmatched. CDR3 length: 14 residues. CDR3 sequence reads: CASRSTSGSDEQYF. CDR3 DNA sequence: TGTGCCAGCAGGTCGACTAGCGGGAGTGACGAGCAGTACTTC.

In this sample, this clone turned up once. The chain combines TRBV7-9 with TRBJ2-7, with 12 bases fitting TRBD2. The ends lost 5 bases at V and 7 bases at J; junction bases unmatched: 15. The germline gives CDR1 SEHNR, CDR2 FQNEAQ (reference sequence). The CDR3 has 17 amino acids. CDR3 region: CASSLRLAGGTSWEQYF. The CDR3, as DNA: TGTGCCAGCAGCCTACGTCTAGCGGGAGGGACCTCTTGGGAGCAGTACTTC.

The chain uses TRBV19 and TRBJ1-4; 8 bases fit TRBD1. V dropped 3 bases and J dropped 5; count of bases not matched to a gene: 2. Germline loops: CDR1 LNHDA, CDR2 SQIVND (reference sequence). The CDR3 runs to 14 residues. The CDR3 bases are TGTGCCAGTAGTATCTACAGGGGGAATGAAAAACTGTTTTTT. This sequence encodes CASSIYRGNEKLFF.

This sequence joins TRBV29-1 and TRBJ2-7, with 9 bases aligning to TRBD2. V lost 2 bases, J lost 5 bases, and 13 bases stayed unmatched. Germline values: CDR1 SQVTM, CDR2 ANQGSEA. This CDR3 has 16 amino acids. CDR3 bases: TGCAGCGTTGAAAAGATTAGGGCGGGAGGGCCGGACGAGCAGTACTTC. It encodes CSVEKIRAGGPDEQYF.

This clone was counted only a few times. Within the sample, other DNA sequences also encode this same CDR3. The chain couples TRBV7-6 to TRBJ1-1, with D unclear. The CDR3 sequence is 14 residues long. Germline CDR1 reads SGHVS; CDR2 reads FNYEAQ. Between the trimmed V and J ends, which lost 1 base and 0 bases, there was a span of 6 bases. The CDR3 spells CASSLEALNTEAFF. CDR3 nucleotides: TGTGCCAGCAGCTTAGAGGCGTTGAACACTGAAGCTTTCTTT.

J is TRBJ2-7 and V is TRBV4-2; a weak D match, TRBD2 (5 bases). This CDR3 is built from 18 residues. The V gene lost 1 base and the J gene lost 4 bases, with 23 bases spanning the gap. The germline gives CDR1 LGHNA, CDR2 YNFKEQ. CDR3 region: CASSQAPDFPRPHYEQYF. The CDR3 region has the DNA TGTGCCAGCAGCCAAGCACCGGACTTTCCCCGTCCGCATTACGAGCAGTACTTC.